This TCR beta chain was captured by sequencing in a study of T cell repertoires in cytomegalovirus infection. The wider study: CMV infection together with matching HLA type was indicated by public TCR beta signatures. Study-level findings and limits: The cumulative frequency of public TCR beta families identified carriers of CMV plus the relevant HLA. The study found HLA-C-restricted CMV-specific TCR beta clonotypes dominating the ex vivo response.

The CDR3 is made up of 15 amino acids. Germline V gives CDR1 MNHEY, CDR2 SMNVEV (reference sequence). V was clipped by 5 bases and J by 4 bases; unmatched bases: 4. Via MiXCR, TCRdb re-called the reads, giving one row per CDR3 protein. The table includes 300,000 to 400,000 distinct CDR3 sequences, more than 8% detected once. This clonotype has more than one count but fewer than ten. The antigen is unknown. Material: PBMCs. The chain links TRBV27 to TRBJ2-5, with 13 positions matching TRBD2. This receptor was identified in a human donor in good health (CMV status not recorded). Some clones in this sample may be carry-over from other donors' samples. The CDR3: CASSMWTSGGETQYF. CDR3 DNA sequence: TGTGCCAGCAGTATGTGGACTAGCGGGGGAGAGACCCAGTACTTC.